Below, 14 T cell receptor beta chains from the same sample are listed, as sequenced in a study of blood T cell repertoires in COVID-19. Using immunoSEQ multiplex PCR, the repertoire was profiled, and TCRdb retains in-frame clones only, with some absent. The sample carries under 300,000 clones, 82% recorded once. Sequencing was carried out using PBMCs or T cells enriched from blood (not recorded which). Source of these receptors: a man aged 35-49 years who had recovered from COVID-19.

The chain recombines TRBV5-1 with TRBJ2-3; D call uncertain. V lost 1 base and J 2 bases, leaving 8 bases between the germline ends. The CDR3 is 14 residues long. Per germline, CDR1 SGHRS and CDR2 YFSETQ. The CDR3 sequence is CASSLSRPTDTQYF. The CDR3 DNA reads as TGCGCCAGCAGCTTGTCCAGGCCCACAGATACGCAGTATTTT.

The chain uses TRBV3-1 (or the pseudogene TRBV3-2) and TRBJ1-2, with TRBD1 as a possible D gene (6 bases). Germline V gene lookup returns CDR1 LGHDT and CDR2 YNNKEL (reference sequence). V was trimmed by 2 bases and J by 4 bases, leaving 14 bases between them. CDR3 size: 15 residues. CDR3 region: CASSQPGGGGYGYTF. DNA for the CDR3: TGTGCCAGCAGCCAACCTGGAGGGGGGGGCTATGGCTACACCTTC.

This chain uses TRBV9 with TRBJ2-5; no reliable D call. Germline loops: CDR1 SGDLS, CDR2 YYNGEE. Trimming left V 0 bases short and J 5 bases short, with 14 bases between. This CDR3 spans 15 amino acids. The CDR3 protein is CASSVAETLLETQYF. DNA for the CDR3: TGTGCCAGCAGCGTAGCGGAGACGTTATTGGAGACCCAGTACTTC.

The chain uses TRBV11-1 and TRBJ2-7; D possibly corresponds to TRBD1 (6 bases). The CDR3 consists of 11 residues. From germline, CDR1 is SGHAT and CDR2 FQDESV (reference sequence). Trimming took 5 bases from V and 5 from J, leaving 7 bases between them. This chain's CDR3 is CASSRTDEQYF. CDR3 in DNA: TGTGCCAGCAGCCGGACAGACGAGCAGTACTTC.

The chain employs TRBV9 and TRBJ2-5, with TRBD2 matching over 12 bases. V shed 3 bases and J 2 bases; nucleotides not matched to a gene: 5. The CDR3 spans 16 residues. The germline CDR1 and CDR2 sequences are SGDLS and YYNGEE. CDR3 DNA sequence: TGTGCCAGCAGCGCGCGACTAGCGGGGGCTCAAGAGACCCAGTACTTC. Residues: CASSARLAGAQETQYF.

On this clone itself: A read error may account for a junction end that differs from germline. The sample contains more than one DNA sequence encoding this CDR3. The chain couples TRBV11-1 to TRBJ2-1; D not certain. In germline, CDR1 is SGHAT, CDR2 FQDESV (reference sequence). The CDR3 loop spans 14 amino acids. The CDR3: CASSLTSIYNEQFF. CDR3 DNA sequence: TGCGCCAGCAGCTTAACATCGATCTACAATGAGCAGTTCTTC. The full variable domain, completed using reference TRBV11-1 and TRBJ2-1, is EAEVAQSPRYKITEKSQAVAFWCDPISGHATLYWYRQILGQGPELLVQFQDESVVDDSQLPKDRFSAERLKGVDSTLKIQPAELGDSAMYLCASSLTSIYNEQFFGPGTRLTVL.

This clone turned up a few times. This chain links TRBV30 with TRBJ2-1, with 10 bases fitting TRBD1. This CDR3 region has 14 residues. With 6 bases clipped from V and 4 bases from J, the junction kept 6 bases outside the gene matches. Germline CDR1 is GTSNPN and CDR2 is SVGIG (reference sequence). DNA of the CDR3: TGTGCCTGTTACCGGGACAGGGGATACAATGAGCAGTTCTTC. Amino acids: CACYRDRGYNEQFF.

This rearrangement joins TRBV4-1 to TRBJ2-1; 8 bases are a match to TRBD2. Looked up from germline, CDR1 is MGHRA and CDR2 is YSYEKL. The CDR3 has 14 amino acids. V was pared by 0 bases and J by 9 bases, with 4 bases of the junction left unmatched. CDR3 loop: CASSQERGGREQFF. Here the CDR3 DNA reads TGCGCCAGCAGCCAAGAACGCGGGGGGCGTGAGCAGTTCTTC.

This chain links TRBV20-1 with TRBJ2-6; 8 nucleotides align to TRBD1. CDR3 size: 18 residues. Unmatched junction bases numbered 11, after V lost 3 bases and J lost 1 base. From germline, CDR1 is DFQATT and CDR2 SNEGSKA (reference sequence). CDR3 protein: CSASLRTGPQSGANVLTF. The CDR3 DNA reads as TGCAGTGCTAGTCTGAGGACAGGGCCACAGTCTGGGGCCAACGTCCTGACTTTC.

This clone was observed a single time. The V and J genes are TRBV9 and TRBJ2-2; the D gene is possibly TRBD1 (6 bases). V was shortened by 0 bases and J by 8 bases, with 8 bases between the two germline ends. CDR1 SGDLS and CDR2 YYNGEE come from the germline V gene. The CDR3 is made up of 13 amino acids. As DNA, the CDR3 is TGTGCCAGCAGCGTAGTGGGGACAGGGGAGCTGTTTTTT. As protein: CASSVVGTGELFF.

V is TRBV28 and J is TRBJ1-1, with 7 bases matching TRBD1. CDR1 and CDR2 (germline): MDHEN, SYDVKM. This CDR3 comprises 15 residues. After removal of 6 bases from V and 4 bases from J, the junction contained 11 bases not matched to a gene. In DNA form, the CDR3 reads TGTGCCAGCAGGGGATATACAGGGGTGGGCACTGAAGCTTTCTTT. It specifies CASRGYTGVGTEAFF. Full variable domain (missing parts from reference TRBV28 and TRBJ1-1): DVKVTQSSRYLVKRTGEKVFLECVQDMDHENMFWYRQDPGLGLRLIYFSYDVKMKEKGDIPEGYSVSREKKERFSLILESASTNQTSMYLCASRGYTGVGTEAFFGQGTRLTVV.

The J gene is TRBJ1-2, the V gene TRBV6-4; D uncertain. The CDR3 contains 13 residues. V was pared by 3 bases and J by 7 bases, with 12 bases between. The germline gives CDR1 MRHNA, CDR2 SNTAGT. In nucleotides, the CDR3 is TGTGCCAGCAGTGAGCGACGGGATGGTGGCTACACCTTC. Amino acids: CASSERRDGGYTF.

J is TRBJ1-1 and V is TRBV5-1; D is ambiguous. The CDR3 has 15 amino acids. Trimming stripped 0 bases from V and 1 base from J, with 10 bases between. Germline V gene data show CDR1 as SGHRS and CDR2 as YFSETQ. Written as DNA, the CDR3 is TGCGCCAGCAGCTTGGCCGAGCCGAGGAACACTGAAGCTTTCTTT. Translated: CASSLAEPRNTEAFF.

V usage is TRBV6-5 and J usage is TRBJ1-2; 7 positions match TRBD1. This CDR3 is built from 13 residues. V lost 3 bases and J lost 8; bases outside the gene matches: 6. Germline V gives CDR1 MNHEY, CDR2 SVGAGI. This CDR3 is CASSYSTGYGYTF. The DNA for the CDR3 is TGTGCCAGCAGTTATTCGACAGGGTACGGCTACACCTTC.